This TCR beta chain was sequenced for a study of tumor-infiltrating lymphocytes in localized non-small cell lung cancer. This clone is medium-sized within its sample. The target antigen is unknown. Only in-frame clones appear in the TCRdb table, and some are missing; sequencing was by immunoSEQ multiplex PCR. The profile shows more than 15,000 clones, about three quarters of them singletons. The CDR3 sequence is 14 residues long. V was trimmed by 5 bases and J by 0 bases, leaving 8 bases between them. CDR1 and CDR2 from the germline V gene are MNHEY and SMNVEV (reference sequence). Whole-study results and caveats: Recurrence-free survival showed no association with tumor T-cell fraction. TCRbeta sequencing showed higher T cell infiltration in tumors than uninvolved lung. Different pieces of the same tissue went to different assays, confounding technical variation with intratumor heterogeneity. T-cell fraction did not differ between immunotypes IM1 and IM2.

This clonotype was sampled from a human donor with non-small cell lung cancer. The chain has TRBV27 and TRBJ1-5; a possible D gene is TRBD1 (5 bases). Sequenced input: lung tumor tissue. As DNA, the CDR3 is TGTGCCAGCAGTCCAGGGAATAGCAATCAGCCCCAGCATTTT. Amino acid sequence: CASSPGNSNQPQHF.